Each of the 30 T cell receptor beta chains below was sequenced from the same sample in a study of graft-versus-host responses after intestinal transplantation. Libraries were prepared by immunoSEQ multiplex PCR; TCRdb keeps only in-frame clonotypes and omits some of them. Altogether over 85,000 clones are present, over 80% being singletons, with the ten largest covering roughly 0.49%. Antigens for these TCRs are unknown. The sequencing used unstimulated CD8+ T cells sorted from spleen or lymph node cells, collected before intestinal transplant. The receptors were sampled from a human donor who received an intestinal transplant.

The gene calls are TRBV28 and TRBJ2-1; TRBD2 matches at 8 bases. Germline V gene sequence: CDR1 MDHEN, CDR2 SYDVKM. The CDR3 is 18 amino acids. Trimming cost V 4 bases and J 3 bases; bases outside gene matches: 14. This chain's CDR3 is CASSSRRGAGVNYNEQFF. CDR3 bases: TGTGCCAGCAGTTCCCGACGGGGAGCGGGAGTCAACTACAATGAGCAGTTCTTC.

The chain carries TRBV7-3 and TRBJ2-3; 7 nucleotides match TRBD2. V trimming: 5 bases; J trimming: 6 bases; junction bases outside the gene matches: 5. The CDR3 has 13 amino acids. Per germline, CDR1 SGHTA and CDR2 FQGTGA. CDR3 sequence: CASSLAAGDTQYF. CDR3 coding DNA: TGTGCCAGCAGCCTAGCGGCGGGTGATACGCAGTATTTT.

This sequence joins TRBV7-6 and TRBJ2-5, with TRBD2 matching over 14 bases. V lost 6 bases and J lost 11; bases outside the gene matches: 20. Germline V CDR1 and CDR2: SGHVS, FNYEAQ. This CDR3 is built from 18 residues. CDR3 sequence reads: CASSPSPPGLAGDSVQYF. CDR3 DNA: TGTGCCAGCAGTCCCTCTCCGCCGGGACTAGCGGGAGATAGCGTGCAGTACTTC.

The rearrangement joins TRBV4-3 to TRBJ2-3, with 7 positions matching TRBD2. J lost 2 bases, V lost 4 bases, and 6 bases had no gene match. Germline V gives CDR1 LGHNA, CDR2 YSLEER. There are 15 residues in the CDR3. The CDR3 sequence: CASSRERGNTDTQYF. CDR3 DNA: TGCGCCAGCAGCCGGGAGCGGGGAAACACAGATACGCAGTATTTT.

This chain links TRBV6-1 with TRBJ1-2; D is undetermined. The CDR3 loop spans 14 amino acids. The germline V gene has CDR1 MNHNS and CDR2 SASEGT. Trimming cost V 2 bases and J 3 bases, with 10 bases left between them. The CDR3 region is CASSELRRDYGYTF. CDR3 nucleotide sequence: TGTGCCAGCAGTGAACTGAGGAGGGACTATGGCTACACCTTC.

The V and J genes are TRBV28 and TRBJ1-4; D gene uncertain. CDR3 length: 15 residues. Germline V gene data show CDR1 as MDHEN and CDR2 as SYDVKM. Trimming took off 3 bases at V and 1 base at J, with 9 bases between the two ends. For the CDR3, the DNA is TGTGCCAGCAGTTTTCCCTCCCTAACTAATGAAAAACTGTTTTTT. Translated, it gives CASSFPSLTNEKLFF.

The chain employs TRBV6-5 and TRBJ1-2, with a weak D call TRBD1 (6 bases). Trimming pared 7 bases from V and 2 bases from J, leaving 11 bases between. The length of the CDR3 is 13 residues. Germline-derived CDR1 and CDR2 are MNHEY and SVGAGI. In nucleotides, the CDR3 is TGTGCCAGCACCCAGGGGCCCAACTATGGCTACACCTTC. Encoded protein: CASTQGPNYGYTF.

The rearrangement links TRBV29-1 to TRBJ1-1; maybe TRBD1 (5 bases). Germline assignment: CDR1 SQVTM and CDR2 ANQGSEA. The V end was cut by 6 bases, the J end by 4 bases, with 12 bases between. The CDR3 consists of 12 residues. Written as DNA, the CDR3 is TGCAGCGTGGAGGGGCGTAGCACTGAAGCTTTCTTT. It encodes CSVEGRSTEAFF.

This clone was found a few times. CDR3 DNA: TGTGCCATCAGTGAGTCTGGTGCAGGGAACACCATATATTTT. Protein: CAISESGAGNTIYF. The genes are TRBV10-3 and TRBJ1-3, with a tentative D call TRBD1 (5 bases). V lost 0 bases, J lost 7 bases, and 10 bases lay in between. The CDR3 is 14 residues long. The germline V gene has CDR1 ENHRY and CDR2 SYGVKD.

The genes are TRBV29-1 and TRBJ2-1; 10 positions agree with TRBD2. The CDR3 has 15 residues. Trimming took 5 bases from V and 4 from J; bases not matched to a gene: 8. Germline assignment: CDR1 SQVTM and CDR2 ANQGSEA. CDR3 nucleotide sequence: TGCAGCGTTTATACCGGGACTAGCGTTTACAATGAGCAGTTCTTC. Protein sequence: CSVYTGTSVYNEQFF.

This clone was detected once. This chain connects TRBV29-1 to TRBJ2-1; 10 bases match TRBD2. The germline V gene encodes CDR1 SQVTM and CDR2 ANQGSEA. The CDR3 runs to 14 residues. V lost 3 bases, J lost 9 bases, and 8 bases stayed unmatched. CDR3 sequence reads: CSVDDSSGGAEQFF. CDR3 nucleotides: TGCAGCGTTGATGATTCTAGCGGGGGCGCTGAGCAGTTCTTC.

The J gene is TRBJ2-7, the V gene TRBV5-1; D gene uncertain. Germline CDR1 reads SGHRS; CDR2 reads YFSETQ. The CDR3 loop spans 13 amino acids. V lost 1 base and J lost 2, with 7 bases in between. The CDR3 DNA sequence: TGCGCCAGCAGCTTGTCCCCAGCCTACGAGCAGTACTTC. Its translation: CASSLSPAYEQYF.

Here the CDR3 reads CSVVVAGGGETQYF. CDR3 bases: TGCAGCGTTGTGGTGGCGGGGGGCGGGGAGACCCAGTACTTC. V gene TRBV29-1 combines with J gene TRBJ2-5, with 8 bases aligning to TRBD2. There are 14 residues in the CDR3. Trimming took 4 bases from V and 5 from J; bases not matched to a gene: 9. Per germline, CDR1 SQVTM and CDR2 ANQGSEA.

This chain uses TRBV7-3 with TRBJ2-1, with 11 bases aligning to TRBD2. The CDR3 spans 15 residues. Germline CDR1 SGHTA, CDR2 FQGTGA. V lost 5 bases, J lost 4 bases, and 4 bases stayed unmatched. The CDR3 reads CASSSSGGDYNEQFF. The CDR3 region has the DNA TGTGCCAGCAGCAGTAGCGGGGGGGATTACAATGAGCAGTTCTTC.

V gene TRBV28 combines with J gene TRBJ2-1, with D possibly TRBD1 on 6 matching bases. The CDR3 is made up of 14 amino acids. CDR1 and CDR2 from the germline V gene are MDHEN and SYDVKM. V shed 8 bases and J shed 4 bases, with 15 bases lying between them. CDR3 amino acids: CASGSGTPYNEQFF. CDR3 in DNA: TGTGCCAGCGGTTCCGGGACACCTTACAATGAGCAGTTCTTC.

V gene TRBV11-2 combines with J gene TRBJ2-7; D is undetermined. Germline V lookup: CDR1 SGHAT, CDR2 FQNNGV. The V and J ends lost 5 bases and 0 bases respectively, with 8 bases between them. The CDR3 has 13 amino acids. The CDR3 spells CASSPTPSYEQYF. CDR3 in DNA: TGTGCCAGCAGCCCGACACCCTCCTACGAGCAGTACTTC.

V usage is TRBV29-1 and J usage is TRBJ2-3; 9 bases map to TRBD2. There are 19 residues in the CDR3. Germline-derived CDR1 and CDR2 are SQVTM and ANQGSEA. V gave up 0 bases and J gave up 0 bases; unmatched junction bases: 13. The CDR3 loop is CSVEDGAAGGQISTDTQYF. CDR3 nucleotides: TGCAGCGTTGAAGACGGGGCAGCGGGAGGCCAAATTAGCACAGATACGCAGTATTTT.

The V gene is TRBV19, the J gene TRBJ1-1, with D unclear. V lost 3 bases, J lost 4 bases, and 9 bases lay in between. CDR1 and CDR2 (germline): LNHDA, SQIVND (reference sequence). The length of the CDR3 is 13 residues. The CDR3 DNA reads TGTGCCAGTAGTATTCTTGGCGGCACTGAAGCTTTCTTT. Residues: CASSILGGTEAFF.

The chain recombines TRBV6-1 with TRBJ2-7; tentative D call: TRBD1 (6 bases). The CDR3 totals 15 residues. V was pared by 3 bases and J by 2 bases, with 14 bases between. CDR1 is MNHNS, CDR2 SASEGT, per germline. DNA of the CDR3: TGTGCCAGCAGTGACGTACGGGACACCACCTACGAGCAGTACTTC. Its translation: CASSDVRDTTYEQYF.

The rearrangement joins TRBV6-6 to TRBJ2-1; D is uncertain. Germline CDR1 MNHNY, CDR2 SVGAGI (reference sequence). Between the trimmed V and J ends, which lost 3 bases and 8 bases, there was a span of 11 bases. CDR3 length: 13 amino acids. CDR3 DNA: TGTGCCAGCAGTTATCCTTTGTTAGATGAGCAGTTCTTC. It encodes CASSYPLLDEQFF.

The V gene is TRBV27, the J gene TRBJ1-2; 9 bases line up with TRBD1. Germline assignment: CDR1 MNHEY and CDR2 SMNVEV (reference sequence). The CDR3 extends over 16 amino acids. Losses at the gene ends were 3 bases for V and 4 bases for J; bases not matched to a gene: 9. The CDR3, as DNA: TGTGCCAGCAGTTTGTCTGCCGGGACAGGGAGCTATGGCTACACCTTC. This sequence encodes CASSLSAGTGSYGYTF.

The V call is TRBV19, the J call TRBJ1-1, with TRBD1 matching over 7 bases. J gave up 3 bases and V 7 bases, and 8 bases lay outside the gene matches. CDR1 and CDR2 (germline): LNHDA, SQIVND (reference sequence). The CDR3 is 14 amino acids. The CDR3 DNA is TGTGCCAGTAAGGAAGGGGGCGAGTACACTGAAGCTTTCTTT. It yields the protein CASKEGGEYTEAFF.

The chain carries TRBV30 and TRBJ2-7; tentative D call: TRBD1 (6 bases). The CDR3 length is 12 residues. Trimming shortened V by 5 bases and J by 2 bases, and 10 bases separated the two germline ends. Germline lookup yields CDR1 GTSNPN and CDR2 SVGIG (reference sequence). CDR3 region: CAWAGDAYEQYF. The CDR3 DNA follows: TGTGCCTGGGCAGGGGATGCCTACGAGCAGTACTTC. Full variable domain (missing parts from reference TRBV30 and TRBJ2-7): SQTIHQWPATLVQPVGSPLSLECTVEGTSNPNLYWYRQAAGRGLQLLFYSVGIGQISSEVPQNLSASRPQDRQFILSSKKLLLSDSGFYLCAWAGDAYEQYFGPGTRLTVT.

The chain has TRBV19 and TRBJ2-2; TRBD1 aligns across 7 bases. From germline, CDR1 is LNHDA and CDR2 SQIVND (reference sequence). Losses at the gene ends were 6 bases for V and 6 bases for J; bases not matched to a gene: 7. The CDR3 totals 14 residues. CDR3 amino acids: CASSGQVVAGELFF. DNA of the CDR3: TGTGCCAGTAGCGGACAGGTAGTTGCCGGGGAGCTGTTTTTT.

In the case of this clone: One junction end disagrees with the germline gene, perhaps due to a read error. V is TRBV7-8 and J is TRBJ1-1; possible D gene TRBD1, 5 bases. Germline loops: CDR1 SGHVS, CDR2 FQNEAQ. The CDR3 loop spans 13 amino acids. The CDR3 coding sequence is TGTGCCAGCAGCCCCCTCGCGGCAGGGCCGCAACTATTT. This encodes CASSPLAAGPQLF.

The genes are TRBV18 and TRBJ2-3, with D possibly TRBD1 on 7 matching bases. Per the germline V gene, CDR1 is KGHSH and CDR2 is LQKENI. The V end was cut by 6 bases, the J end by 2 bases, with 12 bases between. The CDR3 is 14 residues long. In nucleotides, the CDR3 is TGTGCCAGCTCGACAGGGAGGAACACAGATACGCAGTATTTT. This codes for CASSTGRNTDTQYF.

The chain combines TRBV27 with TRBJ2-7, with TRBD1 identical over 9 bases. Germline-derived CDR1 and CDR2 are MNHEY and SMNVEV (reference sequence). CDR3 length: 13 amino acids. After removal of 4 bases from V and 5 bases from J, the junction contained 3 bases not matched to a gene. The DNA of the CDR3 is TGTGCCAGCAGTTCCGGGACAGGGAACGAGCAGTACTTC. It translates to CASSSGTGNEQYF.

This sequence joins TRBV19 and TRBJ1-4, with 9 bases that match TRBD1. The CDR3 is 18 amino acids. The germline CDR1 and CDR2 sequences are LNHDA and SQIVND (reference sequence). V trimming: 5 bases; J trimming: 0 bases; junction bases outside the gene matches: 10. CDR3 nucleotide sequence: TGTGCCAGTAGTGTGGGGACAGGGAGACGAGCAACTAATGAAAAACTGTTTTTT. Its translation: CASSVGTGRRATNEKLFF.

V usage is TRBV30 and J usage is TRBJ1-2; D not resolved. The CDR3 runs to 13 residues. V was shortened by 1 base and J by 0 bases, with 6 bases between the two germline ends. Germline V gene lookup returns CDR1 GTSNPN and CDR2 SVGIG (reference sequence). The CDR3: CAWSGTSNYGYTF. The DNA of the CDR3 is TGTGCCTGGAGTGGGACTTCTAACTATGGCTACACCTTC.

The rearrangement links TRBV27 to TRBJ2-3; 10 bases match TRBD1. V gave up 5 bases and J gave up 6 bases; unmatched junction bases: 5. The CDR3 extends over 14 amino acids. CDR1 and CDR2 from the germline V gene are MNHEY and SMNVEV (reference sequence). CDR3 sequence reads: CASSRDRGGDTQYF. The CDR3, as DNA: TGTGCCAGCAGTCGGGACAGGGGCGGGGATACGCAGTATTTT.